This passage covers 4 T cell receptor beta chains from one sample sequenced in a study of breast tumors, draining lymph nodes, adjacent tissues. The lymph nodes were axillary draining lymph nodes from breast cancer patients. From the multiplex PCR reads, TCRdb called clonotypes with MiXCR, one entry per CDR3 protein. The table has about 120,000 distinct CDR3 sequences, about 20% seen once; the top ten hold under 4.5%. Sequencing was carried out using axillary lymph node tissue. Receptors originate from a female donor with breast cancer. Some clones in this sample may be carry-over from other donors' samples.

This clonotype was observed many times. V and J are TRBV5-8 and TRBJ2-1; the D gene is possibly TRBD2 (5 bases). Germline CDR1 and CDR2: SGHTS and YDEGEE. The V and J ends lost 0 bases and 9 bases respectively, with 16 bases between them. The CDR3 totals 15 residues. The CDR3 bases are TGTGCCAGCAGCTTGGGTGGGAGAGGTGGCGGTGAGCAGTTCTTC. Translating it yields CASSLGGRGGGEQFF.

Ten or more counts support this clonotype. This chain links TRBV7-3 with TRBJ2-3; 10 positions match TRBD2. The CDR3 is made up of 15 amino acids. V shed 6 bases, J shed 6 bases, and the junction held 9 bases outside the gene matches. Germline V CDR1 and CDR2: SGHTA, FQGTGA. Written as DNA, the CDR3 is TGTGCCAGCAGTCTGAATAGCGGGGGGATGGATACGCAGTATTTT. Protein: CASSLNSGGMDTQYF.

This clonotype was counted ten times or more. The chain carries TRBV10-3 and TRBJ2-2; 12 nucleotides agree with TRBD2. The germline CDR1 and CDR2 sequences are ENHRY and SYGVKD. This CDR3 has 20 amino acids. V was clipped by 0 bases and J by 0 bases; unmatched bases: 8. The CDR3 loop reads CAISESFGLAGFANTGELFF. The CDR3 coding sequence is TGTGCCATCAGTGAGTCGTTCGGACTAGCGGGGTTCGCGAACACCGGGGAGCTGTTTTTT.

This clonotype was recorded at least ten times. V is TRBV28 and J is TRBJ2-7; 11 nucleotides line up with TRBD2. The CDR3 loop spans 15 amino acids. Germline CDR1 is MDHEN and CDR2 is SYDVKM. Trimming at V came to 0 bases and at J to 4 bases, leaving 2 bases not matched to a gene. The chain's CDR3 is CASSLWASGRYEQYF. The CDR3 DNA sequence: TGTGCCAGCAGTTTATGGGCTAGCGGGAGGTACGAGCAGTACTTC.